This TCR beta chain was recorded in a study of T cell repertoires in cytomegalovirus infection. With respect to this clonotype: One end of the junction is discordant with germline, which a read error may explain.

TCRdb reprocessed the reads via MiXCR and lists one record per CDR3 protein. Among more than 650,000 distinct CDR3 sequences listed, 35% to 45% were seen once. Germline V gene sequence: CDR1 MDHEN, CDR2 SYDVKM. The CDR3 is 11 residues long. The sequenced sample was PBMCs. This TCR came from a human donor in good health (CMV status not recorded). Some clones in this sample may be carry-over from other donors' samples. The chain combines TRBV28 with TRBJ2-3, with D unclear. CDR3 residues: CASSWLDTPYF. The CDR3 DNA is TGTGCCAGCAGCTGGTTGGATACGCCGTATTTT.